This is a list of T cell receptor beta chains from one sample in a study of CD8+ T cells in alopecia areata. This table comes from immunoSEQ multiplex PCR, and its TCRdb copy is limited to in-frame clones, with some not included. Counted here are just over 150,000 clones, under 70% occurring once; the ten biggest clones make up roughly 0.99%. Sequencing was performed on CD4+ T cells sorted from blood, taken at week 4, from a patient treated with tofacitinib. Source of these receptors: a human donor with alopecia areata. Each CDR3 is given with its conserved first and last residue. The D gene is left open where the match is weak. Clone size is not always given. Where it is, it says once, few, many or a class for expanded clones.

TRBJ1-1	TRBV29-1	NA	TRBD1	CSVERTGNTEAFF	TGCAGCGTTGAACGGACAGGGAACACTGAAGCTTTCTTT
TRBJ1-5	TRBV10-3	NA	NA	CASETVGNQPQHF	TGTGCCAGCGAAACAGTGGGCAATCAGCCCCAGCATTTT
TRBJ2-3	TRBV7-3	few	TRBD2	CASSLGLVLWTDTQYF	TGTGCCAGCAGCTTAGGACTAGTCCTTTGGACAGATACGCAGTATTTT
TRBJ1-6	TRBV6-5	once	NA	CAVKGLGGSPLHF	TGTGCCGTCAAAGGCCTTGGAGGGTCACCCCTCCACTTT
TRBJ2-1	TRBV30	NA	NA	CAWSVLVLGEQFF	TGTGCCTGGAGTGTCCTCGTCCTCGGTGAGCAGTTCTTC
TRBJ1-1	TRBV7-9	NA	NA	CASSFARVMAEAFF	TGTGCCAGCAGCTTCGCCCGGGTGATGGCTGAAGCTTTCTTT
TRBJ2-7	TRBV29-1	NA	NA	CSVEVGTPLTYEQYF	TGCAGCGTTGAAGTGGGGACACCGTTAACCTACGAGCAGTACTTC
TRBJ1-1	TRBV11-2	NA	NA	CASSLLRDTEAFF	TGTGCCAGCAGCTTATTGCGAGACACTGAAGCTTTCTTT
TRBJ1-1	TRBV5-1	few	TRBD1	CASSLTGGTEAFF	TGCGCCAGCAGTTTAACAGGGGGCACTGAAGCTTTCTTT
TRBJ1-1	TRBV29-1	NA	NA	CSGQGFGTEAFF	TGCAGCGGTCAGGGTTTCGGCACTGAAGCTTTCTTT
TRBJ2-2	TRBV6-5	few	TRBD2	CASSYSRLAYTGELFF	TGTGCCAGCAGTTACTCGAGACTAGCATACACCGGGGAGCTGTTTTTT
TRBJ1-5	TRBV30	NA	TRBD1	CAWSEEYRGEPQHF	TGTGCCTGGAGTGAAGAGTACAGGGGGGAGCCCCAGCATTTT
TRBJ2-5	TRBV5-6	once	TRBD2	CASSLGTSGKETQYF	TGTGCCAGCAGCTTAGGGACTAGCGGCAAAGAGACCCAGTACTTC
TRBJ2-7	TRBV5-1	NA	NA	CASSLGRDYEQYF	TGCGCCAGCAGCTTGGGCAGGGATTACGAGCAGTACTTC
TRBJ1-5	TRBV30	NA	NA	CAWSRWGGNQPQHF	TGTGCCTGGAGTCGCTGGGGGGGCAATCAGCCCCAGCATTTT
TRBJ1-1	TRBV7-9	NA	NA	CASSFGGGNTEAFF	TGTGCCAGCAGCTTTGGTGGTGGGAACACTGAAGCTTTCTTT
TRBJ1-1	TRBV5-6	NA	NA	CASSLGPGWGTEAFF	TGTGCCAGCAGCTTGGGACCCGGGTGGGGCACTGAAGCTTTCTTT
TRBJ2-1	TRBV5-1	NA	TRBD1	CASRLPRGQGDEQFF	TGCGCCAGCAGATTGCCAAGGGGGCAGGGCGATGAGCAGTTCTTC
TRBJ1-6	TRBV30	NA	TRBD1	CAWTDRDYNSPLHF	TGTGCCTGGACGGACAGGGATTATAATTCACCCCTCCACTTT
TRBJ2-7	TRBV27	NA	TRBD1	CASSYWTGMSYEQYF	TGTGCCAGCAGCTACTGGACAGGGATGTCATACGAGCAGTACTTC
TRBJ2-3	TRBV29-1	NA	TRBD2	CSVEGSSGDADTQYF	TGCAGCGTTGAAGGATCCAGCGGGGACGCAGATACGCAGTATTTT
TRBJ1-3	TRBV18	NA	NA	CASSPRPGETGNTIYF	TGTGCCAGCTCACCACGGCCAGGGGAGACTGGAAACACCATATATTTT
TRBJ2-6	TRBV5-1	NA	NA	CASSSQGAGANVLTF	TGCGCCAGCAGCTCACAGGGTGCCGGGGCCAACGTCCTGACTTTC
TRBJ2-5	TRBV5-4	few	NA	CASSRDPQETQYF	TGTGCCAGCAGCCGGGACCCCCAAGAGACCCAGTACTTC
TRBJ2-5	TRBV7-9	NA	TRBD2	CASSSWTSEETQYF	TGTGCCAGCAGCTCCTGGACTAGCGAAGAGACCCAGTACTTC
TRBJ1-2	TRBV11-2	NA	NA	CASSLGGVYGYTF	TGTGCCAGCAGCTTAGGGGGTGTATATGGCTACACCTTC
TRBJ1-1	TRBV6-5	NA	NA	CASSPVKGIGTEAFF	TGTGCCAGCAGCCCCGTCAAGGGGATAGGCACTGAAGCTTTCTTT
TRBJ2-7	TRBV27	NA	NA	CASSPSKQYF	TGTGCCAGCAGTCCCTCGAAGCAGTACTTC
TRBJ2-5	TRBV6-5	NA	TRBD2	CASSYRGGGETQYF	TGTGCCAGCAGTTACCGGGGGGGCGGGGAGACCCAGTACTTC
TRBJ2-2	TRBV13	NA	NA	CASSSNTGELFF	TGTGCCAGCAGCTCGAACACCGGGGAGCTGTTTTTT
TRBJ1-1	TRBV4-3	NA	NA	CASSQDLRGNTEAFF	TGCGCCAGCAGCCAAGATTTAAGGGGGAACACTGAAGCTTTCTTT
TRBJ1-4	TRBV6-5	NA	TRBD1	CASKVRQGVREKLFF	TGTGCCAGCAAAGTACGACAGGGAGTCCGCGAAAAACTGTTTTTT